The 28 T cell receptor beta chains below come from one sample, sequenced in a study of regulatory T cells in long-lasting Graves disease. Arm-PCR of CDR3 regions and iRepertoire HTBI primers were the basis on which TCR beta libraries were built. TCRdb processed the multiplex PCR reads anew with MiXCR; each CDR3 protein has one entry. The data contain about 470,000 distinct CDR3 sequences, roughly a fifth of them singletons. Time point given: persistent/refractory GD, antithyroid drugs over 5 years with positive TRAb. PBMC RNA was the source of the TCR library. Material: peripheral blood mononuclear cells (PBMCs), obtained when the disease was refractory, from a patient treated with antithyroid drugs. The receptors here all came from a female donor with Graves disease.

This clonotype has a handful of counts. This chain uses TRBV20-1 with TRBJ1-3, with D possibly being TRBD1 (6 bases). Looked up from germline, CDR1 is DFQATT and CDR2 is SNEGSKA (reference sequence). V dropped 6 bases and J dropped 4 bases, with 19 bases sitting between them. The CDR3 is 15 amino acids. The DNA for the CDR3 is TGCAGTGCCACAGCCGACACAGGGAGCGGAAACACCATATATTTT. Its protein is CSATADTGSGNTIYF.

This chain uses TRBV28 with TRBJ2-3; 7 positions match TRBD2. There are 16 residues in the CDR3. Germline CDR1 and CDR2: MDHEN and SYDVKM. J was trimmed by 1 base and V by 4 bases; bases with no gene match: 8. The DNA for the CDR3 is TGTGCCAGCAGTTCCCTCGGGGGGTGGGGCACAGATACGCAGTATTTT. Its translation is CASSSLGGWGTDTQYF. The full variable domain, in which reference TRBV28 and TRBJ2-3 provide the parts outside the CDR3, is DVKVTQSSRYLVKRTGEKVFLECVQDMDHENMFWYRQDPGLGLRLIYFSYDVKMKEKGDIPEGYSVSREKKERFSLILESASTNQTSMYLCASSSLGGWGTDTQYFGPGTRLTVL.

The sample holds many counts of this clonotype. The V and J genes are TRBV28 and TRBJ1-5, with D unresolved. This CDR3 has 15 amino acids. V shed 3 bases and J shed 0 bases, with 9 bases lying between them. The V gene's germline CDR1 is MDHEN and CDR2 SYDVKM. Written as DNA, the CDR3 is TGTGCCAGCAGTTTGCTAGTACATAGCAATCAGCCCCAGCATTTT. Its translation: CASSLLVHSNQPQHF.

This clonotype was seen only a few times. The chain carries TRBV19 and TRBJ2-2; 10 positions match TRBD2. The CDR3 spans 16 residues. Germline CDR1 and CDR2: LNHDA and SQIVND (reference sequence). V shed 3 bases, J shed 1 base, and the junction held 2 bases outside the gene matches. The CDR3 DNA reads as TGTGCCAGTAGTATGCGACTAGCGGGGAACACCGGGGAGCTGTTTTTT. It yields the protein CASSMRLAGNTGELFF.

This clonotype was seen a handful of times. The J gene is TRBJ2-7, the V gene TRBV6-2 or TRBV6-3; TRBD2 aligns across 7 bases. CDR1 and CDR2 from the germline V gene are MNHEY and SVGEGT. Trimming removed 0 bases from V and 0 bases from J; junction bases left unmatched: 8. This CDR3 spans 17 amino acids. The DNA for the CDR3 is TGTGCCAGCAGTTACTCGATCGGGCTAGCGGACTCCTACGAGCAGTACTTC. As protein: CASSYSIGLADSYEQYF.

The chain joins TRBV29-1 to TRBJ2-7, with 12 bases fitting TRBD1. This CDR3 is 13 amino acids long. The trim removed 4 bases at V and 9 bases at J, leaving 7 bases unmatched. Per germline, CDR1 SQVTM and CDR2 ANQGSEA. In nucleotides, the CDR3 is TGCAGCGTTGCGGGACAGGGGGCCGACGCGCAGTACTTC. It translates to CSVAGQGADAQYF.

This clonotype has ten or more counts. This chain links TRBV6-1 with TRBJ2-2; 11 positions agree with TRBD2. Germline trimming cut 4 bases from V and 12 bases from J; bases unmatched to any gene: 13. Germline V lookup: CDR1 MNHNS, CDR2 SASEGT. This CDR3 spans 16 amino acids. CDR3 region: CASSVTSGSGPVKLFF. As DNA, the CDR3 is TGTGCCAGCAGTGTAACTAGCGGGAGCGGGCCAGTGAAGCTGTTTTTT.

The gene calls are TRBV5-1 and TRBJ1-4; a weak D match, TRBD1 (5 bases). The CDR3 contains 17 residues. Deletions cut 4 bases from V and 8 bases from J, with 24 bases between. Germline CDR1 SGHRS, CDR2 YFSETQ. In nucleotides, the CDR3 is TGCGCCAGCAGCCCTATGGCAGGGAATACGGGTGGGGAAAAACTGTTTTTT. Protein: CASSPMAGNTGGEKLFF.

This clonotype has only a few counts. CDR3 nucleotide sequence: TGTGCCAGCAGCCAAGGGCATCCGAGCTCCTACGAGCAGTACTTC. Its translation is CASSQGHPSSYEQYF. The V gene is TRBV3-1, the J gene TRBJ2-7; the D is unclear. The CDR3 runs to 15 residues. Trimming took off 1 base at V and 0 bases at J, with 10 bases between the two ends. Germline CDR1 is LGHDT and CDR2 is YNNKEL (reference sequence).

The rearrangement joins TRBV20-1 to TRBJ2-7, with 7 nucleotides matching TRBD2. The ends lost 7 bases at V and 5 bases at J; junction bases unmatched: 11. The germline V gene encodes CDR1 DFQATT and CDR2 SNEGSKA (reference sequence). The CDR3 length is 13 residues. CDR3 residues: CSGTRGSVNEQYF. In nucleotides, the CDR3 is TGCAGTGGGACTAGAGGGAGTGTCAACGAGCAGTACTTC.

This clonotype has a count of ten or more. The J gene is TRBJ1-1, the V gene TRBV28, with a weak D call TRBD1 (6 bases). The length of the CDR3 is 15 residues. Germline values: CDR1 MDHEN, CDR2 SYDVKM. V gave up 5 bases and J gave up 0 bases, with 13 bases separating them. This chain's CDR3 is CASSTQGLLNTEAFF. The DNA for the CDR3 is TGTGCCAGCAGTACCCAGGGGTTACTGAACACTGAAGCTTTCTTT.

This clonotype showed up many times. The chain uses TRBV27 and TRBJ2-7; no clear D. Trimming stripped 5 bases from V and 6 bases from J, with 14 bases between. The germline V gene encodes CDR1 MNHEY and CDR2 SMNVEV (reference sequence). The CDR3 is 13 residues long. CDR3 sequence (DNA): TGTGCCAGCAGTCCCTCGACGGTTGGCGAGCAGTACTTC. Translation: CASSPSTVGEQYF.

This clonotype was seen ten or more times. The CDR3 protein is CSAPMTSIRETQYF. The CDR3 DNA reads TGCAGTGCTCCAATGACTAGCATCAGGGAGACCCAGTACTTC. The chain links TRBV20-1 to TRBJ2-5; 7 nucleotides line up with TRBD2. The V gene's germline CDR1 is DFQATT and CDR2 SNEGSKA (reference sequence). This CDR3 comprises 14 residues. V was clipped by 5 bases and J by 5 bases; unmatched bases: 11.

This clonotype showed up many times. This chain links TRBV11-2 with TRBJ1-1; the D gene is possibly TRBD1 (6 bases). The V end lost 1 base, the J end lost 8 bases, and 11 bases lay between the germline ends. Germline V gene sequence: CDR1 SGHAT, CDR2 FQNNGV. The CDR3 is made up of 13 amino acids. CDR3: CASSLGQAGEAFF. DNA of the CDR3: TGTGCCAGCAGCTTAGGACAGGCCGGGGAAGCTTTCTTT. The whole variable domain, filled in from reference TRBV11-2 and TRBJ1-1, reads EAGVAQSPRYKIIEKRQSVAFWCNPISGHATLYWYQQILGQGPKLLIQFQNNGVVDDSQLPKDRFSAERLKGVDSTLKIQPAKLEDSAVYLCASSLGQAGEAFFGQGTRLTVV.

This clonotype was detected a few times. The genes are TRBV6-2 or TRBV6-3 and TRBJ1-1; 10 nucleotides agree with TRBD1. The CDR3 has 16 amino acids. From germline, CDR1 is MNHEY and CDR2 SVGEGT. Trimming cost V 6 bases and J 5 bases; bases outside gene matches: 12. The CDR3 loop is CASSVTGTGEGTEAFF. The CDR3 nucleotides are TGTGCCAGCAGCGTCACCGGGACAGGGGAAGGTACTGAAGCTTTCTTT.

Written as DNA, the CDR3 is TGCGCCAGCAGCCCGGACCGACTTAAGACCCAGTACTTC. Translation: CASSPDRLKTQYF. The chain joins TRBV5-1 to TRBJ2-5; D remains ambiguous. This CDR3 has 13 amino acids. The V end was cut by 4 bases, the J end by 6 bases, with 13 bases between. The germline CDR1 and CDR2 sequences are SGHRS and YFSETQ.

A word on this clonotype: This may come from a read error, since a much larger clone is one base off. The V and J genes are TRBV6-5 and TRBJ1-2; D not resolved. The CDR3 is 12 residues long. Germline V lookup: CDR1 MNHEY, CDR2 SVGAGI. Written as DNA, the CDR3 is TGTGCCAGCAGTTATCCGGACTATGGCCACACCTTC. This codes for CASSYPDYGHTF.

This clonotype was seen ten or more times. This chain joins TRBV15 and TRBJ1-4; D is possibly TRBD1 (5 bases). The CDR3 has 15 amino acids. V was shortened by 5 bases and J by 7 bases, with 17 bases between the two germline ends. Germline CDR1 and CDR2: LNHNV and YYDKDF (reference sequence). CDR3 residues: CATSGSRDRGEKLFF. CDR3 nucleotide sequence: TGTGCCACCAGCGGATCCCGGGACCGAGGTGAAAAACTGTTTTTT.

This clonotype turned up a few times. This chain joins TRBV6-1 and TRBJ1-2; D is uncertain. CDR1 MNHNS and CDR2 SASEGT come from the germline V gene. The germline V and J ends were trimmed by 8 bases and 4 bases, with 11 bases remaining between them. This CDR3 comprises 12 residues. CDR3 bases: TGTGCCAGCGGGAGTCGGATCTATGGCTACACCTTC. Residues: CASGSRIYGYTF.

The rearrangement joins TRBV7-9 to TRBJ2-5; no clear D gene. Germline V gene lookup returns CDR1 SEHNR and CDR2 FQNEAQ (reference sequence). V was clipped by 3 bases and J by 3 bases, with 14 bases between them. The CDR3 is 15 residues long. The CDR3 DNA reads TGTGCCAGCAGCTTCACCCCCGGGCCCGAAGAGACCCAGTACTTC. Protein: CASSFTPGPEETQYF.

This clonotype occurred a few times. The chain combines TRBV10-3 with TRBJ1-5; tentatively, D is TRBD1 (6 bases). Trimming left V 3 bases short and J 1 base short, with 13 bases between. Germline V gene lookup returns CDR1 ENHRY and CDR2 SYGVKD. This CDR3 region has 16 residues. The CDR3 DNA is TGTGCCATCAGTGAAGAGGGCAGGGGAAGCAATCAGCCCCAGCATTTT. This encodes CAISEEGRGSNQPQHF.

Comments on this clonotype: This may be a read error, as it is one base from a much larger clone. This chain joins TRBV6-1 and TRBJ1-1; D unclear. Germline lookup yields CDR1 MNHNS and CDR2 SASEGT. The CDR3 length is 18 residues. Trimming took 5 bases from V and 0 from J, leaving 22 bases between them. CDR3 in DNA: TGTGCCAGCAGTAACCTCGCCGGACCCCTTGGGGTGAACACTGAAGCTTTCTTT. Its protein product is CASSNLAGPLGVNTEAFF.

The chain is built from TRBV7-9 and TRBJ2-7, with TRBD2 matching over 11 bases. The ends lost 5 bases at V and 3 bases at J; junction bases unmatched: 6. The length of the CDR3 is 15 residues. The germline V gene has CDR1 SEHNR and CDR2 FQNEAQ (reference sequence). CDR3 region: CASSGSLAGDYEQYF. The CDR3, as DNA: TGTGCCAGCAGCGGATCACTAGCGGGGGACTACGAGCAGTACTTC.

The chain is built from TRBV27 and TRBJ2-5; no definite D call. CDR1 and CDR2 (germline): MNHEY, SMNVEV (reference sequence). The CDR3 is 13 residues long. V was shortened by 3 bases and J by 5 bases, with 10 bases between the two germline ends. DNA of the CDR3: TGTGCCAGCAGTTTCCTGTTTGGGGAGACCCAGTACTTC. Translating it yields CASSFLFGETQYF.

This clonotype was counted only a few times. The rearrangement joins TRBV3-1 to TRBJ1-1; no definite D call. Trimming shortened V by 3 bases and J by 3 bases, and 11 bases separated the two germline ends. The CDR3 has 14 residues. From germline, CDR1 is LGHDT and CDR2 YNNKEL (reference sequence). The CDR3 sequence is CASSQLGQYTEAFF. The CDR3 DNA reads as TGTGCCAGCAGCCAGTTAGGGCAGTACACTGAAGCTTTCTTT.

The chain uses TRBV12-3 or TRBV12-4 and TRBJ1-2; 8 positions match TRBD1. V shed 2 bases and J 8 bases; nucleotides not matched to a gene: 13. The CDR3 spans 16 residues. As DNA, the CDR3 is TGTGCCAGCAGTTTAACCGAGACAGGGGTCCGAGGCGGCTACACCTTC. Protein: CASSLTETGVRGGYTF.

This clonotype was seen many times. The gene calls are TRBV15 and TRBJ1-2; 12 bases are a match to TRBD1. The trim removed 1 base at V and 7 bases at J, leaving 7 bases unmatched. Germline CDR1 reads LNHNV; CDR2 reads YYDKDF (reference sequence). CDR3 length equals 16 residues. CDR3 DNA sequence: TGTGCCACCAGCAGAGGCGCGGGACAGGGGGCTGTTGGCTACACCTTC. Its protein is CATSRGAGQGAVGYTF.

This chain joins TRBV20-1 and TRBJ1-1, with a weak D call TRBD1 (6 bases). Trimming left V 6 bases short and J 5 bases short, with 16 bases between. This CDR3 has 13 residues. Germline loops: CDR1 DFQATT, CDR2 SNEGSKA (reference sequence). CDR3 residues: CSASERQGTEAFF. The CDR3 DNA is TGCAGTGCCTCAGAGAGGCAGGGGACTGAAGCTTTCTTT.